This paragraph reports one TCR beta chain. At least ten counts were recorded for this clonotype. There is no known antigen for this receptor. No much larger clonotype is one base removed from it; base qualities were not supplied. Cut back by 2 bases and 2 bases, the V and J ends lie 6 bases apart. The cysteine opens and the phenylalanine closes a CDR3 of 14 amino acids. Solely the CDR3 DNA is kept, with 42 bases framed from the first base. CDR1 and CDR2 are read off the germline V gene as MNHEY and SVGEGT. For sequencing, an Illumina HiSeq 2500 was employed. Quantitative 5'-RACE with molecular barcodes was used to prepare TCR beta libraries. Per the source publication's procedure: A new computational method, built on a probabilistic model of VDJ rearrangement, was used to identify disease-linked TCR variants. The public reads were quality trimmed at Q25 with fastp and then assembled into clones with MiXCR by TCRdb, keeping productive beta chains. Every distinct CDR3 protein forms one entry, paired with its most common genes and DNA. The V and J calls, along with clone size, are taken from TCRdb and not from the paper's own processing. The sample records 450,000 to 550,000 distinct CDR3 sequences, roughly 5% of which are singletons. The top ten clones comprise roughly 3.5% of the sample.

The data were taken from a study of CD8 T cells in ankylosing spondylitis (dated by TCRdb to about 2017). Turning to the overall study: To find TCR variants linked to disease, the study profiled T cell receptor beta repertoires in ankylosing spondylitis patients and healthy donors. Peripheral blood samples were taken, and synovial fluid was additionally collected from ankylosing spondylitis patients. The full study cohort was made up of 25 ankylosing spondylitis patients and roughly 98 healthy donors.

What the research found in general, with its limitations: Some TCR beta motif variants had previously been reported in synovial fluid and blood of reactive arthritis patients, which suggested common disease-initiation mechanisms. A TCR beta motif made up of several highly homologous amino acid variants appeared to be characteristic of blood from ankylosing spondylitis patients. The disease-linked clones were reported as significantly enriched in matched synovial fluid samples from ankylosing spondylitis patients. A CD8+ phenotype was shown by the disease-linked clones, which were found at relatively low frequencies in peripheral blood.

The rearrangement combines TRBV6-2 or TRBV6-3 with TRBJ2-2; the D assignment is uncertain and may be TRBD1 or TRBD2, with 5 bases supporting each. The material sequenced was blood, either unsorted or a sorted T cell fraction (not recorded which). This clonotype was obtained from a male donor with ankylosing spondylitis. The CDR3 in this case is CASSYRDNTGELFF. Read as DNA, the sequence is TGTGCCAGCAGTTACCGGGACAACACCGGGGAGCTGTTTTTT.